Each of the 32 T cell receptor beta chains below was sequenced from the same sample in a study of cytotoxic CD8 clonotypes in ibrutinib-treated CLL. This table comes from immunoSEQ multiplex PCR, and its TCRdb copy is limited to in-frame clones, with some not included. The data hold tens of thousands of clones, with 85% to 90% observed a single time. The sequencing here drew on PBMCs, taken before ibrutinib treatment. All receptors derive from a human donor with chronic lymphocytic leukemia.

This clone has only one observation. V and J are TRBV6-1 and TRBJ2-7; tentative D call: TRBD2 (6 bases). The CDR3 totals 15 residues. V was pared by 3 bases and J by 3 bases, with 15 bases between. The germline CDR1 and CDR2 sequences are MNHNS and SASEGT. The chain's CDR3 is CASSDWLGLGYEQYF. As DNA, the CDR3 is TGTGCCAGCAGTGATTGGTTGGGACTCGGCTACGAGCAGTACTTC.

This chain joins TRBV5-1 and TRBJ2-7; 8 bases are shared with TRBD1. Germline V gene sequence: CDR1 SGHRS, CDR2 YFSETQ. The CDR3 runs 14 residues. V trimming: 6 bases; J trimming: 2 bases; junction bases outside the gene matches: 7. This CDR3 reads CASMEQGGPYEQYF. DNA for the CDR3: TGCGCCAGCATGGAACAGGGGGGCCCCTACGAGCAGTACTTC.

The CDR3 loop reads CASSPRDRIRYTF. CDR3 bases: TGTGCCAGCAGTCCACGGGACAGGATACGCTACACCTTC. This chain uses TRBV27 with TRBJ1-2, with 8 positions matching TRBD1. This CDR3 contains 13 residues. Germline V gives CDR1 MNHEY, CDR2 SMNVEV (reference sequence). With V trimmed by 5 bases and J by 9 bases, 8 bases remained unmatched.

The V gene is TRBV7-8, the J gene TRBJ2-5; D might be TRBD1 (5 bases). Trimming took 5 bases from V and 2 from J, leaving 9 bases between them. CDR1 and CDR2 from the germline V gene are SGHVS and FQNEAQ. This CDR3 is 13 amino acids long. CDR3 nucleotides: TGTGCCAGCAGCGGCAGGGTGCAAGAGACCCAGTACTTC. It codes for CASSGRVQETQYF.

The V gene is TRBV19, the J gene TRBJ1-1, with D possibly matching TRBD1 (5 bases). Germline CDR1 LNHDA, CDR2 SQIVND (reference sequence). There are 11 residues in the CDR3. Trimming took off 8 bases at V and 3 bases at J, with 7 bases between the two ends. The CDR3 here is CASARDTEAFF. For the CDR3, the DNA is TGTGCCAGTGCCAGGGACACTGAAGCTTTCTTT. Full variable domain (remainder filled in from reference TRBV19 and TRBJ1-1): DGGITQSPKYLFRKEGQNVTLSCEQNLNHDAMYWYRQDPGQGLRLIYYSQIVNDFQKGDIAEGYSVSREKKESFPLTVTSAQKNPTAFYLCASARDTEAFFGQGTRLTVV.

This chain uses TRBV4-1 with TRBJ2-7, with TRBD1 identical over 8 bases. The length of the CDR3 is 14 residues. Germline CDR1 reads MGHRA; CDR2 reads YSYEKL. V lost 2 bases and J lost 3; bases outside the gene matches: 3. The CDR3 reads CASSQRQGNYEQYF. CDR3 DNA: TGCGCCAGCAGCCAACGACAGGGGAACTACGAGCAGTACTTC.

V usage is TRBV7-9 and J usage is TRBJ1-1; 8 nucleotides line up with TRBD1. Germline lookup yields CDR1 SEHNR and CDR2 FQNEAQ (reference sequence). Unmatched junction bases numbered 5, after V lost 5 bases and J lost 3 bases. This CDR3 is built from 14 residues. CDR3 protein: CASSLETGDTEAFF. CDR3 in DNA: TGTGCCAGCAGCCTAGAGACAGGGGACACTGAAGCTTTCTTT. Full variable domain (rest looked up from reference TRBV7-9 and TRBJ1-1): DTGVSQNPRHKITKRGQNVTFRCDPISEHNRLYWYRQTLGQGPEFLTYFQNEAQLEKSRLLSDRFSAERPKGSFSTLEIQRTEQGDSAMYLCASSLETGDTEAFFGQGTRLTVV.

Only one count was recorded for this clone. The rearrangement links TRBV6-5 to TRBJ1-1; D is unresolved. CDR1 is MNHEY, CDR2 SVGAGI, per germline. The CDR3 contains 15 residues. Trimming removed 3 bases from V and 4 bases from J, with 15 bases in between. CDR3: CASSYIAGIFTEAFF. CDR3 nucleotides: TGTGCCAGCAGTTATATTGCAGGAATATTCACTGAAGCTTTCTTT.

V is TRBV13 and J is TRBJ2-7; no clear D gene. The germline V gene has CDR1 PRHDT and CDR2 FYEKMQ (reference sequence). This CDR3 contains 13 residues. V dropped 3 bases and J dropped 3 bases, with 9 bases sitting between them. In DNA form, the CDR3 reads TGTGCCAGCAGCTTCGCGGTAAGCTACGAGCAGTACTTC. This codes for CASSFAVSYEQYF.

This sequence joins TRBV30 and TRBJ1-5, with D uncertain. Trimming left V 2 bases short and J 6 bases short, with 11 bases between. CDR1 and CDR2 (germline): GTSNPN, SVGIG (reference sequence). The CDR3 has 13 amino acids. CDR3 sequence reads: CAWSRLLGQPQHF. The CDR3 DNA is TGTGCCTGGAGTAGGCTTCTGGGTCAGCCCCAGCATTTT.

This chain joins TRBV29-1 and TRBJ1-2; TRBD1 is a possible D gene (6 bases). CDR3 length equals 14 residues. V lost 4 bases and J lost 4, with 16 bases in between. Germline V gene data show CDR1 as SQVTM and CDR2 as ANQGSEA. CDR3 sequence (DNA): TGCAGCGTTGGGGAGGGGGTTCCGGGCTATGGCTACACCTTC. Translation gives CSVGEGVPGYGYTF. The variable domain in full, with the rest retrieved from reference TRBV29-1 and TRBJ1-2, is SAVISQKPSRDICQRGTSLTIQCQVDSQVTMMFWYRQQPGQSLTLIATANQGSEATYESGFVIDKFPISRPNLTFSTLTVSNMSPEDSSIYLCSVGEGVPGYGYTFGSGTRLTVV.

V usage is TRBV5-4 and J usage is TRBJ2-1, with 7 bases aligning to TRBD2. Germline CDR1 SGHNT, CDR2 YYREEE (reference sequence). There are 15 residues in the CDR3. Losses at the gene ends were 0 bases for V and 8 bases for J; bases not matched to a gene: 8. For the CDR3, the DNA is TGTGCCAGCAGCTTGGCGGCGGGAGTCCTCGATGAGCAGTTCTTC. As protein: CASSLAAGVLDEQFF.

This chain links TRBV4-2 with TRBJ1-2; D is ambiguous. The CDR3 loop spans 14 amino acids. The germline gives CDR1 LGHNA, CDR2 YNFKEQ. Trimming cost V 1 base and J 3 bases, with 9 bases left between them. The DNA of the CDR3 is TGTGCCAGCAGCCAAGGTAAAGGGTACTATGGCTACACCTTC. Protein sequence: CASSQGKGYYGYTF.

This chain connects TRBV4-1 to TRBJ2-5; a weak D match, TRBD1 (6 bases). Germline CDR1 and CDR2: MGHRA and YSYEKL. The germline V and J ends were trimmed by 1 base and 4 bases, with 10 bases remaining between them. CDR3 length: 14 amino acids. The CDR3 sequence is CASSQVPGVETQYF. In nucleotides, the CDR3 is TGCGCCAGCAGCCAAGTCCCAGGGGTAGAGACCCAGTACTTC.

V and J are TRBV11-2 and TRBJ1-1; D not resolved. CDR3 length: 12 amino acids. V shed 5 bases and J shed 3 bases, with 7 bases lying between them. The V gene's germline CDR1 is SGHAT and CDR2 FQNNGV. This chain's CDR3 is CASSPQYTEAFF. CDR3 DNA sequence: TGTGCCAGCAGCCCCCAGTACACTGAAGCTTTCTTT.

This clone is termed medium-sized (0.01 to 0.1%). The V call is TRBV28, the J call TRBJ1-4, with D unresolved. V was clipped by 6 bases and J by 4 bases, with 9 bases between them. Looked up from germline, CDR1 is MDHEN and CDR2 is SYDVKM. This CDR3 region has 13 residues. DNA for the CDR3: TGTGCCAGCAGCGAAGGGTTTAATGAAAAACTGTTTTTT. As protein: CASSEGFNEKLFF.

The CDR3 bases are TGTGCCAGCAGCGTTGCGGGGGGCACCTACGAGCAGTACTTC. Its translation is CASSVAGGTYEQYF. V and J are TRBV9 and TRBJ2-7; 8 nucleotides align to TRBD2. Germline V lookup: CDR1 SGDLS, CDR2 YYNGEE. The CDR3 has 14 residues. Trimming took 2 bases from V and 2 from J; bases not matched to a gene: 3.

The CDR3 region is CASSPPTGGVDTQYF. DNA for the CDR3: TGCGCCAGCAGCCCTCCGACAGGGGGGGTAGATACGCAGTATTTT. The chain uses TRBV5-1 and TRBJ2-3, with TRBD1 identical over 9 bases. CDR3 size: 15 residues. CDR1 is SGHRS, CDR2 YFSETQ, per germline. The V segment lost 4 bases and the J segment 5 bases; nucleotides outside the gene matches: 8.

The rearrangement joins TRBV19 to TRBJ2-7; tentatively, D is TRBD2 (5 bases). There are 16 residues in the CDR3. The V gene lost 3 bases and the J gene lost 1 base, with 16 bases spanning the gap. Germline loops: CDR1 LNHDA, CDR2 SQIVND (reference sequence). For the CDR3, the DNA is TGTGCCAGTAGTATTTGGGCGGGCATTGGATCCTACGAGCAGTACTTC. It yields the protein CASSIWAGIGSYEQYF.

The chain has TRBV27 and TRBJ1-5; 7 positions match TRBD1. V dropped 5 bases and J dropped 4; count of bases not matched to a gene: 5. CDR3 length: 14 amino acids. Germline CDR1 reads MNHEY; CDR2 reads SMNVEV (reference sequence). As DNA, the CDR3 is TGTGCCAGCAGTACAGGGGTAGGGAATCAGCCCCAGCATTTT. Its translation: CASSTGVGNQPQHF.

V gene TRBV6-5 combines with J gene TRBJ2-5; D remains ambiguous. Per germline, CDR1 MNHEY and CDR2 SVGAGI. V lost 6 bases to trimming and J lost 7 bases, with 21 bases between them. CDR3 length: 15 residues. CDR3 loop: CASSLEEVPRGTQYF. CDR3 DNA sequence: TGTGCCAGCAGCCTCGAAGAGGTACCCAGAGGGACCCAGTACTTC.

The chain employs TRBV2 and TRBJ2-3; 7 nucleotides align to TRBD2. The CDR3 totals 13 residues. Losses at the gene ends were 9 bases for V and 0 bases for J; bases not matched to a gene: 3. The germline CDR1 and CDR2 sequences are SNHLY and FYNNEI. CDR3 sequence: CASERESTDTQYF. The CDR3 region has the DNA TGTGCCAGTGAGCGGGAAAGCACAGATACGCAGTATTTT.

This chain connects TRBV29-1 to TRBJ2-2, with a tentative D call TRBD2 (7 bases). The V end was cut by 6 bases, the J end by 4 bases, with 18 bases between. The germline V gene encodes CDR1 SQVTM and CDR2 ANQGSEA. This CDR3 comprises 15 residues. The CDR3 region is CSVTRRGAVTGELFF. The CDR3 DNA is TGCAGCGTGACCAGACGGGGGGCGGTCACCGGGGAGCTGTTTTTT.

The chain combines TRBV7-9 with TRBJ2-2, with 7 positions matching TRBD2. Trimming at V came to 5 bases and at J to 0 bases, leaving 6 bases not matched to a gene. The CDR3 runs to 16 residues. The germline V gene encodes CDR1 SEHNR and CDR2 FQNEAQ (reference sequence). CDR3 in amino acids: CASSLRAGANTGELFF. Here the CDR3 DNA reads TGTGCCAGCAGCCTCCGGGCGGGGGCGAACACCGGGGAGCTGTTTTTT.

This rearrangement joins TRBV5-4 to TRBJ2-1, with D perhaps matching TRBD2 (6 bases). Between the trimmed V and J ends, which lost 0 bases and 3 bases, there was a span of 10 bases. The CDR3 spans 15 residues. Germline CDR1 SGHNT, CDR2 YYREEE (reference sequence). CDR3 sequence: CASSLGLAIYNEQFF. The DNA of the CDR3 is TGTGCCAGCAGCTTGGGGCTAGCGATCTACAATGAGCAGTTCTTC.

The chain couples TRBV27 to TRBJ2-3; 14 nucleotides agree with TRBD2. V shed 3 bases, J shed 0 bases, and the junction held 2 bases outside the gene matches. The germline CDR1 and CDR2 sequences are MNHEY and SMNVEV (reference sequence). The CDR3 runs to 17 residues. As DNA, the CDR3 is TGTGCCAGCAGTTTGACTAGCGGGAGGGTAAGCACAGATACGCAGTATTTT. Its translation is CASSLTSGRVSTDTQYF.

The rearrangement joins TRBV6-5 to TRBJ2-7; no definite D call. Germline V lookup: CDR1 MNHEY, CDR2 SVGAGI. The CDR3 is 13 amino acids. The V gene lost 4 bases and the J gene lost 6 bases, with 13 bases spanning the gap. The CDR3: CASSSSLYSEQYF. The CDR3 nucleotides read TGTGCCAGCAGTTCGTCCCTGTACTCCGAGCAGTACTTC.

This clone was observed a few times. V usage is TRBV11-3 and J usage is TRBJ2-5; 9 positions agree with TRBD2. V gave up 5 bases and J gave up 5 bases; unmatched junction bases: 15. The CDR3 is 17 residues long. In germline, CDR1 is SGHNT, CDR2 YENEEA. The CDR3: CASSPPGLAVPQETQYF. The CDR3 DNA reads TGTGCCAGCAGCCCCCCGGGACTAGCCGTCCCCCAGGAGACCCAGTACTTC.

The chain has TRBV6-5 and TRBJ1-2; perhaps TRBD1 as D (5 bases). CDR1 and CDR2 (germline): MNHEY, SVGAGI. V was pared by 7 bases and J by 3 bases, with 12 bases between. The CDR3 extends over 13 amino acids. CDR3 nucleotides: TGTGCCAGCAAGATGGGGCCGGACTATGGCTACACCTTC. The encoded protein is CASKMGPDYGYTF.

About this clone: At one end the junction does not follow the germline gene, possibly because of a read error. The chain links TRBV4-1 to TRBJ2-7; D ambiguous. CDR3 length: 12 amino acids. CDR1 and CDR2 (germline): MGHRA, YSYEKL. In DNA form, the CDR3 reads TGCGCCAGCAGCCAAGGAACCTACAAGCAGTACTTC. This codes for CASSQGTYKQYF.

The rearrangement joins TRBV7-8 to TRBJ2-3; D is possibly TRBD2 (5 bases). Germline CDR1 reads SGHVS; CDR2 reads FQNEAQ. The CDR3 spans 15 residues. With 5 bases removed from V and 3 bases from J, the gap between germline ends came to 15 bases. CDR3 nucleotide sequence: TGTGCCAGCAGCCCCCGCGGGTGGGGTACAGATACGCAGTATTTT. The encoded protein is CASSPRGWGTDTQYF.

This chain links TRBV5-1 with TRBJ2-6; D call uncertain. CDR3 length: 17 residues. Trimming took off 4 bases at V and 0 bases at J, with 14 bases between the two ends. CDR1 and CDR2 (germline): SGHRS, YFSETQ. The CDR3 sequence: CASSRAGAPSGANVLTF. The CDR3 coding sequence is TGCGCCAGCAGCCGGGCAGGCGCCCCCTCTGGGGCCAACGTCCTGACTTTC.